Only one count was recorded for the clone carrying this TCR beta chain. Its antigen is currently unknown. This specimen belongs to a study of cytomegalovirus exposure and HLA in healthy donors. Broader study findings: A list of 150 or so TCR beta chains associated with cytomegalovirus was given. For cytomegalovirus status, the classifier reportedly gave diagnoses with high specificity and sensitivity. Prior analysis indicated that the majority of TCR beta V segments exhibited productivity approximately 87% or approximately 30% of the time.

13 Jbeta primers and 60 Vbeta primers were used for the PCR. Using immunoSEQ multiplex PCR, the repertoire was profiled, and TCRdb retains in-frame clones only, with some absent. The profile shows some 150,000 clones, about 68% of them singletons. The sequence derives from a man aged 30-40 years in good health and CMV-seronegative. Sequencing was done on a sample of PBMCs.

CDR3 DNA sequence: TGCGCCAGCAGCTCCCAAAGCGGGACAGGGTTCAACACTGAAGCTTTCTTT. This translates into CASSSQSGTGFNTEAFF. This sequence joins TRBV5-1 and TRBJ1-1; 9 positions match TRBD1. The V gene end was trimmed by 3 bases and the J gene end by 2 bases; junction bases not matched to a gene: 11. The CDR3 loop spans 17 amino acids. Germline lookup yields CDR1 SGHRS and CDR2 YFSETQ.